This T cell receptor (beta chain) derives from a study of untreated major depressive disorder. This clone has just one count. The antigen is unknown. Assay used: immunoSEQ multiplex PCR; TCRdb lists only in-frame clones, some missing. The sample consists of tens of thousands of clones, about 93% of them appearing once. Study outcomes and limitations: Three preselected Vbeta families were the sole sequencing comparisons.

The germline V gene has CDR1 MNHEY and CDR2 SMNVEV (reference sequence). V lost 0 bases to trimming and J lost 0 bases; unmatched junction nucleotides: 4. The CDR3 extends over 16 amino acids. This sequence was found in a man between 25 and 39 years old in good health. This chain connects TRBV27 to TRBJ2-5; 7 bases fit TRBD2. Sequencing used CD4+ T cells from PBMCs. CDR3 coding DNA: TGTGCCAGCAGTTTATCCCTAGCGGCTTACCAAGAGACCCAGTACTTC. As protein: CASSLSLAAYQETQYF.